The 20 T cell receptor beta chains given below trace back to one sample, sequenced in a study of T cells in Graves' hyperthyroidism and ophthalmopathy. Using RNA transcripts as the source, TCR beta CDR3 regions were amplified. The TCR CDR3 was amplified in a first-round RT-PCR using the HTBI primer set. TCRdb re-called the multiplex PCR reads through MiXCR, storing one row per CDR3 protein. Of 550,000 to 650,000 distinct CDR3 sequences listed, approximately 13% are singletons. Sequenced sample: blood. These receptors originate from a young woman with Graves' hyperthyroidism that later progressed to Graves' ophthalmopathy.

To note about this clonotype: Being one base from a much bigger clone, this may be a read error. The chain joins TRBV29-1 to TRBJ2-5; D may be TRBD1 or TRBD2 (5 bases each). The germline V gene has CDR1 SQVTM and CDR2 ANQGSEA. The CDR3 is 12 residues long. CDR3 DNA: TGCAGCGTTGTCAGGGACCAAGGGACCCAGTACTTC. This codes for CSVVRDQGTQYF. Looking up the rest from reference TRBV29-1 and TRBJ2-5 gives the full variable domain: SAVISQKPSRDICQRGTSLTIQCQVDSQVTMMFWYRQQPGQSLTLIATANQGSEATYESGFVIDKFPISRPNLTFSTLTVSNMSPEDSSIYLCSVVRDQGTQYFGPGTRLLVL.

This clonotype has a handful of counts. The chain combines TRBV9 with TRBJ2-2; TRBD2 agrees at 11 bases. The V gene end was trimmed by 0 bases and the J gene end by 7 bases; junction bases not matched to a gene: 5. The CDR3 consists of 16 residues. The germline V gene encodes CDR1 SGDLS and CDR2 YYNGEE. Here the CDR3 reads CASSVETSGRLGELFF. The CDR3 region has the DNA TGTGCCAGCAGCGTAGAAACTAGCGGGAGACTCGGGGAGCTGTTTTTT.

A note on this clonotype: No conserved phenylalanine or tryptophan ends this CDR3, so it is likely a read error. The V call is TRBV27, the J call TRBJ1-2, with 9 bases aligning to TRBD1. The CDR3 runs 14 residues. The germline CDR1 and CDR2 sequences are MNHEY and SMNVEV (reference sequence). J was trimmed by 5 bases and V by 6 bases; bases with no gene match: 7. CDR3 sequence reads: CASSTGGLLYGYTL. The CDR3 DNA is TGTGCCAGCAGCACAGGGGGCCTGCTATATGGCTACACCCTC.

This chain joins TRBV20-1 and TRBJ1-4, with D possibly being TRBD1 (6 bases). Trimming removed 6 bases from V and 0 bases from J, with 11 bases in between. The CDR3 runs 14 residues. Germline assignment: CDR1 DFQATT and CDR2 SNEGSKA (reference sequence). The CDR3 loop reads CSAGGYSTNEKLFF. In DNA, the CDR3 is TGCAGTGCGGGGGGCTATTCAACTAATGAAAAACTGTTTTTT.

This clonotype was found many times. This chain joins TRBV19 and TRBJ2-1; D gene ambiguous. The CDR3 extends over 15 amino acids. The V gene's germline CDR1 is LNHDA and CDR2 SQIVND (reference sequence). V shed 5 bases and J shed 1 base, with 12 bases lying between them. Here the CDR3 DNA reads TGTGCCAGTAGTCGTAGACTGGATTCCTACAATGAGCAGTTCTTC. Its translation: CASSRRLDSYNEQFF. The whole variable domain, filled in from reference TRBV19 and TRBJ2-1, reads DGGITQSPKYLFRKEGQNVTLSCEQNLNHDAMYWYRQDPGQGLRLIYYSQIVNDFQKGDIAEGYSVSREKKESFPLTVTSAQKNPTAFYLCASSRRLDSYNEQFFGPGTRLTVL.

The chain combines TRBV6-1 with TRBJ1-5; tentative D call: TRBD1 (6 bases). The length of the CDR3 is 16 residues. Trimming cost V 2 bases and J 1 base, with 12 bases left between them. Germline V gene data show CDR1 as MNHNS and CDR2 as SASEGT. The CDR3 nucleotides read TGTGCCAGCAGTGAAAGAGTCGGACAGAGCAATCAGCCCCAGCATTTT. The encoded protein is CASSERVGQSNQPQHF.

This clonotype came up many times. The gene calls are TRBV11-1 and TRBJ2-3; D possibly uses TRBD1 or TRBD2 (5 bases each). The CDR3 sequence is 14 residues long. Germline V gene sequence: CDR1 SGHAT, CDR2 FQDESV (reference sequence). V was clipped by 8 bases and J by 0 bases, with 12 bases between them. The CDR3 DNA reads TGTGCCAGCGGGACCGGGCCGAGCACAGATACGCAGTATTTT. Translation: CASGTGPSTDTQYF.

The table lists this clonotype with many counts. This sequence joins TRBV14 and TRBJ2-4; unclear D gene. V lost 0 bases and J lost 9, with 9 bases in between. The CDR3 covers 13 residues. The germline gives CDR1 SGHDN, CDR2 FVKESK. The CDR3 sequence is CASSQETEAIQYF. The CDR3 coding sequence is TGTGCCAGCAGCCAAGAAACAGAGGCCATTCAGTACTTC. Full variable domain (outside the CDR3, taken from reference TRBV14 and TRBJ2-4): EAGVTQFPSHSVIEKGQTVTLRCDPISGHDNLYWYRRVMGKEIKFLLHFVKESKQDESGMPNNRFLAERTGGTYSTLKVQPAELEDSGVYFCASSQETEAIQYFGAGTRLSVL.

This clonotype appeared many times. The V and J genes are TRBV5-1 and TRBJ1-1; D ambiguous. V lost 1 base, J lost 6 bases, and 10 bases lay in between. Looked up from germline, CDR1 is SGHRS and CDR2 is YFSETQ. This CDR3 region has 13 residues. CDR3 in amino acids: CASSLSKDSEAFF. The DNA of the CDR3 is TGCGCCAGCAGCTTGTCAAAGGACTCTGAAGCTTTCTTT. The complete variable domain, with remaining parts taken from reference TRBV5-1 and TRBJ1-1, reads KAGVTQTPRYLIKTRGQQVTLSCSPISGHRSVSWYQQTPGQGLQFLFEYFSETQRNKGNFPGRFSGRQFSNSRSEMNVSTLELGDSALYLCASSLSKDSEAFFGQGTRLTVV.

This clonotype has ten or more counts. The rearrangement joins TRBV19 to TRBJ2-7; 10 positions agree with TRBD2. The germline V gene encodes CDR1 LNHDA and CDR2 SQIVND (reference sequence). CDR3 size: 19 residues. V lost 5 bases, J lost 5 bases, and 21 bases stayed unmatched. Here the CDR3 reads CASSASPLSVLAGEHEQYF. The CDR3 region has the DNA TGTGCCAGTAGTGCCAGCCCCCTTTCGGTTCTAGCGGGAGAGCACGAGCAGTACTTC.

This CDR3 reads CASRPGLSYNEQFF. In nucleotides, the CDR3 is TGTGCCAGCAGACCGGGACTATCCTACAATGAGCAGTTCTTC. The rearrangement joins TRBV6-2 or TRBV6-3 to TRBJ2-1; 7 bases are shared with TRBD2. CDR3 size: 14 residues. V lost 6 bases, J lost 1 base, and 3 bases stayed unmatched. In germline, CDR1 is MNHEY, CDR2 SVGEGT.

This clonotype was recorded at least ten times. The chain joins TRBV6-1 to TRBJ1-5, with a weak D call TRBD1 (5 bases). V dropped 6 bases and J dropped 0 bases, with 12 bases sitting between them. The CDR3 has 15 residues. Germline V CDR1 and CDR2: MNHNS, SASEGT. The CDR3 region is CASRRGEDSNQPQHF. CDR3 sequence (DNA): TGTGCCAGCAGGCGGGGGGAGGATAGCAATCAGCCCCAGCATTTT.

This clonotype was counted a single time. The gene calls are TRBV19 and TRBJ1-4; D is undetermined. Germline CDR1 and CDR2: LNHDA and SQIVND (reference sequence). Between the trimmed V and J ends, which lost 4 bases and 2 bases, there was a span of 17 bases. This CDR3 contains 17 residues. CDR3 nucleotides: TGTGCCAGTAGTAGTCGGGAGAGGGAGGGTACTAATGAAAAACTGTTTTTT. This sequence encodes CASSSREREGTNEKLFF.

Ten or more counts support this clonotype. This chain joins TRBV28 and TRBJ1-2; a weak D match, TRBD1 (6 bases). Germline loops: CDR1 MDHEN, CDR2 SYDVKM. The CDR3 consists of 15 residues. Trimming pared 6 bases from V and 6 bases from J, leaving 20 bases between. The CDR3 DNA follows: TGTGCCAGCAGCCCCCCGTTGGCGGGGGGCGATGGCTACACCTTC. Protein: CASSPPLAGGDGYTF.

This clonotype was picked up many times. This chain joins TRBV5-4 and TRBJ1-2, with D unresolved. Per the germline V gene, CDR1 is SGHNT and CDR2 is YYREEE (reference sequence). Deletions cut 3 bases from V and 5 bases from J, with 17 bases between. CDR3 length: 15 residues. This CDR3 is CASSSPDGKKYGYTF. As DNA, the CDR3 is TGTGCCAGCAGCTCCCCGGACGGGAAGAAGTATGGCTACACCTTC.

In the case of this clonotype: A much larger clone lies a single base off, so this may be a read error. This chain's CDR3 is CASRDGGTDTQYF. The CDR3 region has the DNA TGTGCCAGCAGGGACGGGGGCACAGATACGCAGTATTTT. The chain couples TRBV12-3 or TRBV12-4 to TRBJ2-3, with a weak D call TRBD2 (5 bases). V lost 6 bases and J lost 1, with 8 bases in between. This CDR3 has 13 residues.

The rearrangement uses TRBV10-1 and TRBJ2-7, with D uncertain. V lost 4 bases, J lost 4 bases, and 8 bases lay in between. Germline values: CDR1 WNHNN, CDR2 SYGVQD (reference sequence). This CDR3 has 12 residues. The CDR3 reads CASSGNLYEQYF. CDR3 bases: TGCGCCAGCAGTGGAAACCTTTACGAGCAGTACTTC.

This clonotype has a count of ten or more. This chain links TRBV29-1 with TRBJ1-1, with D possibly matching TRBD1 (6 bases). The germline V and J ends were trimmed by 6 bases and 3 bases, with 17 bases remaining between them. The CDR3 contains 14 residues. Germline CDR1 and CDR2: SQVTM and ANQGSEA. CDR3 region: CSVDPTGSYTEAFF. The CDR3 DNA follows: TGCAGCGTAGACCCGACAGGCTCCTACACTGAAGCTTTCTTT.

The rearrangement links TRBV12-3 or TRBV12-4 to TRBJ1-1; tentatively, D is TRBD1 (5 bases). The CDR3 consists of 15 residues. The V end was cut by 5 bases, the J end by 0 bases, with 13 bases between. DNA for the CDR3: TGTGCCAGCAGTATCGGACGGGGACTGAACACTGAAGCTTTCTTT. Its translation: CASSIGRGLNTEAFF.

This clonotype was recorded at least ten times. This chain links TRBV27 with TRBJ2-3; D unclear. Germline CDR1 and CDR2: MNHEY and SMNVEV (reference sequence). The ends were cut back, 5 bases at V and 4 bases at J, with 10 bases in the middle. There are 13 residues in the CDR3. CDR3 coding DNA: TGTGCCAGCAGTCTCCTCTCGCCAGATACGCAGTATTTT. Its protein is CASSLLSPDTQYF.